The 27 T cell receptor gamma chains below come from one sample, sequenced in a study of Vδ1+ human thymocytes. Findings and caveats of the study: Thymic TRG and TRD repertoires appeared highly polyclonal.

Sequences come from RNA converted to cDNA by reverse transcription. Multiplex PCR used pooled V-gene forward primers and a constant-region reverse primer to amplify CDR3s. TCRdb re-analyzed the multiplex PCR reads via CATT. This table has more than 25,000 gamma-chain clones, over 15% appearing once. For these receptors, no antigen is known. Sequencing was carried out using Vdelta1+ gamma-delta thymocytes from the thymus. Stated subset: FACS-sorted CD3+ TCRalphabeta- TCRVdelta1+ TCRVdelta2- thymocytes. The receptors were sampled from a boy under three years old who had congenital heart surgery.

This chain connects TRGV5 to TRGJ1 or TRGJ2. This CDR3 comprises 15 residues. Losses at the gene ends were 3 bases for V and 7 bases for J; bases not matched to a gene: 15. Germline V gives CDR1 VINAFY, CDR2 YDVSNSKD. As DNA, the CDR3 is TGTGCCACCTGGGACGCCACTCCCTTCTGGTATAAGAAACTCTTT. Residues: CATWDATPFWYKKLF.

With regard to this clone: The same CDR3 is also encoded by other DNA sequences in this sample. The rearrangement links TRGV3 to TRGJ1 or TRGJ2. Germline V lookup: CDR1 VTNTFY, CDR2 YDVSTARD (reference sequence). The CDR3 runs 11 residues. J was trimmed by 12 bases and V by 4 bases; bases with no gene match: 9. The CDR3 reads CATWDRPRKLF. In nucleotides, the CDR3 is TGTGCCACCTGGGATAGGCCTAGGAAACTCTTT.

The chain is built from TRGV5 and TRGJ1 or TRGJ2. The germline CDR1 and CDR2 sequences are VINAFY and YDVSNSKD. This CDR3 is 14 amino acids long. The V segment lost 5 bases and the J segment 0 bases; nucleotides outside the gene matches: 7. Written as DNA, the CDR3 is TGTGCCACCTGGGCCTTAACGAATTATTATAAGAAACTCTTT. Protein product: CATWALTNYYKKLF.

This clone was seen only a few times. The chain has TRGV5 and TRGJ1 or TRGJ2. The V gene's germline CDR1 is VINAFY and CDR2 YDVSNSKD. This CDR3 has 14 residues. With 4 bases clipped from V and 0 bases from J, the junction kept 6 bases outside the gene matches. CDR3 loop: CATWDSTNYYKKLF. Written as DNA, the CDR3 is TGTGCCACCTGGGATAGTACGAATTATTATAAGAAACTCTTT.

This clone was found a few times. V usage is TRGV3 and J usage is TRGJP2. Trimming removed 0 bases from V and 6 bases from J; junction bases left unmatched: 7. The germline V gene has CDR1 VTNTFY and CDR2 YDVSTARD (reference sequence). The CDR3 is made up of 15 amino acids. CDR3 nucleotide sequence: TGTGCCACCTGGGACAGGCGGCAGGGTGATTGGATCAAGACGTTT. Protein product: CATWDRRQGDWIKTF.

The rearrangement uses TRGV8 and TRGJ1 or TRGJ2. The CDR3 consists of 12 residues. With V trimmed by 5 bases and J by 4 bases, 5 bases remained unmatched. Per germline, CDR1 VENAVY and CDR2 YDSYNSRV. CDR3 DNA sequence: TGTGCCACCTGGGGGGGATATTATAAGAAACTCTTT. This encodes CATWGGYYKKLF.

In its sample, this clone was seen a few times. The chain couples TRGV2 to TRGJP1. The germline V gene has CDR1 EGSNGY and CDR2 YDSYNSKV. The CDR3 sequence is 15 residues long. With 0 bases clipped from V and 0 bases from J, the junction kept 1 base outside the gene matches. In nucleotides, the CDR3 is TGTGCCACCTGGGACGGGAATACCACTGGTTGGTTCAAGATATTT. Its protein is CATWDGNTTGWFKIF.

In regard to this clone: This may be a read error: a much more frequent sequence differs by one nucleotide. The chain combines TRGV9 with TRGJ1 or TRGJ2. The V segment lost 3 bases and the J segment 5 bases; nucleotides outside the gene matches: 4. This CDR3 is 12 amino acids long. From germline, CDR1 is GITISATS and CDR2 ISYDGTV (reference sequence). CDR3 nucleotides: TGTGCCTTGTGGGAGAGGAATTATAAGAAACTCTTT. This encodes CALWERNYKKLF.

The table lists this clone with a few counts. V usage is TRGV4 and J usage is TRGJ1 or TRGJ2. This CDR3 spans 14 amino acids. Germline CDR1 EGSTGY, CDR2 YDSYTSSV. Trimming at V came to 0 bases and at J to 9 bases, leaving 11 bases not matched to a gene. The CDR3 protein is CATWDGLERLKKLF. DNA for the CDR3: TGTGCCACCTGGGATGGGCTTGAGCGCCTTAAGAAACTCTTT.

This clone was detected a few times. The same CDR3 can be traced to other DNA sequences in this sample. The V and J genes are TRGV9 and TRGJ1 or TRGJ2. The CDR3 is 13 amino acids. The V segment lost 1 base and the J segment 3 bases; nucleotides outside the gene matches: 3. Germline assignment: CDR1 GITISATS and CDR2 ISYDGTV (reference sequence). This chain's CDR3 is CALWEVGYYKKLF. CDR3 nucleotide sequence: TGTGCCTTGTGGGAGGTCGGTTATTATAAGAAACTCTTT.

V gene TRGV5 combines with J gene TRGJ1 or TRGJ2. The V and J ends lost 1 base and 8 bases, in that order; junction bases with no gene match: 8. This CDR3 contains 13 residues. Germline V gene data show CDR1 as VINAFY and CDR2 as YDVSNSKD. CDR3 residues: CATWDRPIHKKLF. The CDR3 nucleotides read TGTGCCACCTGGGACAGACCGATTCATAAGAAACTCTTT.

J is TRGJ1 or TRGJ2 and V is TRGV5. V lost 6 bases, J lost 7 bases, and 12 bases stayed unmatched. There are 13 residues in the CDR3. Germline assignment: CDR1 VINAFY and CDR2 YDVSNSKD. For the CDR3, the DNA is TGTGCCACCTGGCCCCACCATGGATATAAGAAACTCTTT. It is translated as CATWPHHGYKKLF.

A note on this clone: This clone may be a read error of a much larger clone one base away. The chain uses TRGV4 and TRGJ1 or TRGJ2. Germline V gene sequence: CDR1 EGSTGY, CDR2 YDSYTSSV. V was clipped by 0 bases and J by 8 bases; unmatched bases: 4. This CDR3 comprises 12 residues. Written as DNA, the CDR3 is TGTGCCACCTGGGATGGGGGTCATAAGAAACTCTTT. Amino acid sequence: CATWDGGHKKLF.

Concerning this clone itself: In the same sample, other DNA sequences code for this CDR3. The chain links TRGV9 to TRGJP. CDR1 GITISATS and CDR2 ISYDGTV come from the germline V gene (reference sequence). The CDR3 contains 16 residues. V was pared by 5 bases and J by 4 bases, with 5 bases of the junction left unmatched. DNA for the CDR3: TGTGCCTTGTGGGGCTTCCAAGAGTTGGGCAAAAAAATCAAGGTATTT. This codes for CALWGFQELGKKIKVF.

Comment on this clone: The sample holds other DNA sequences that translate to the same CDR3. This chain connects TRGV5 to TRGJ1 or TRGJ2. This CDR3 has 14 amino acids. CDR1 is VINAFY and CDR2 is YDVSNSKD in the germline V gene. The V and J ends lost 1 base and 3 bases, in that order; junction bases with no gene match: 6. The CDR3 spells CATWDRPSYYKKLF. The CDR3 DNA reads as TGTGCCACCTGGGACAGACCTTCTTATTATAAGAAACTCTTT.

This clone came up a few times. The V call is TRGV5, the J call TRGJP1. The germline V gene has CDR1 VINAFY and CDR2 YDVSNSKD. This CDR3 has 14 residues. J lost 0 bases, V lost 3 bases, and 1 base had no gene match. CDR3 protein: CATWDDTTGWFKIF. DNA for the CDR3: TGTGCCACCTGGGACGATACCACTGGTTGGTTCAAGATATTT.

On this clone itself: Other DNA sequences of this sample code for an identical CDR3. The chain has TRGV4 and TRGJ1 or TRGJ2. This CDR3 comprises 13 residues. Germline trimming cut 2 bases from V and 4 bases from J; bases unmatched to any gene: 5. Germline V gene lookup returns CDR1 EGSTGY and CDR2 YDSYTSSV. The CDR3 coding sequence is TGTGCCACCTGGGATGTCCCATATTATAAGAAACTCTTT. It translates to CATWDVPYYKKLF.

The chain couples TRGV9 to TRGJ1 or TRGJ2. V shed 5 bases and J 3 bases; nucleotides not matched to a gene: 4. In germline, CDR1 is GITISATS, CDR2 ISYDGTV (reference sequence). The CDR3 extends over 12 amino acids. The CDR3 coding sequence is TGTGCCTTGTGGGCGTTTTATTATAAGAAACTCTTT. Its translation is CALWAFYYKKLF.

This clone was seen a few times. The chain employs TRGV2 and TRGJ1 or TRGJ2. Unmatched junction bases numbered 6, after V lost 0 bases and J lost 7 bases. The CDR3 runs 13 residues. Germline V gene data show CDR1 as EGSNGY and CDR2 as YDSYNSKV. The CDR3 region has the DNA TGTGCCACCTGGGACGGGAACGGCTATAAGAAACTCTTT. It is translated as CATWDGNGYKKLF.

A few counts support this clone. Other nucleotide sequences from this sample produce the same CDR3. The J gene is TRGJ1 or TRGJ2, the V gene TRGV5. The CDR3 runs to 13 residues. With V trimmed by 0 bases and J by 7 bases, 6 bases remained unmatched. CDR1 VINAFY and CDR2 YDVSNSKD come from the germline V gene. The DNA for the CDR3 is TGTGCCACCTGGGACAGGCGGGGATATAAGAAACTCTTT. Its translation: CATWDRRGYKKLF.

In this sample, this clone turned up a few times. This same CDR3 is encoded by further DNA sequences in the sample. This rearrangement joins TRGV2 to TRGJ1 or TRGJ2. This CDR3 comprises 14 residues. Trimming at V came to 0 bases and at J to 4 bases, leaving 6 bases not matched to a gene. Per germline, CDR1 EGSNGY and CDR2 YDSYNSKV. The CDR3 DNA is TGTGCCACCTGGGACGGGCCAAGGTATTATAAGAAACTCTTT. This codes for CATWDGPRYYKKLF.

The rearrangement uses TRGV9 and TRGJP2. V lost 0 bases, J lost 2 bases, and 12 bases stayed unmatched. Germline loops: CDR1 GITISATS, CDR2 ISYDGTV (reference sequence). This CDR3 is 18 amino acids long. In DNA, the CDR3 is TGTGCCTTGTGGGAGGTGCAGCGGTTCGGAAGTAGTGATTGGATCAAGACGTTT. It yields the protein CALWEVQRFGSSDWIKTF.

The rearrangement joins TRGV9 to TRGJ1 or TRGJ2. J was trimmed by 2 bases and V by 3 bases; bases with no gene match: 7. The length of the CDR3 is 14 residues. Germline CDR1 reads GITISATS; CDR2 reads ISYDGTV (reference sequence). In DNA, the CDR3 is TGTGCCTTGTGGGAGACCGTCGATTATTATAAGAAACTCTTT. Translated: CALWETVDYYKKLF.

This clone rates as medium-sized (0.01 to 0.1%). The J gene is TRGJ1 or TRGJ2, the V gene TRGV9. Trimming removed 5 bases from V and 7 bases from J; junction bases left unmatched: 5. The germline CDR1 and CDR2 sequences are GITISATS and ISYDGTV (reference sequence). The CDR3 runs to 11 residues. This chain's CDR3 is CALWAGYKKLF. The CDR3 DNA sequence: TGTGCCTTGTGGGCTGGGTATAAGAAACTCTTT.

This clone is labeled medium-sized. This chain joins TRGV9 and TRGJ1 or TRGJ2. Germline CDR1 reads GITISATS; CDR2 reads ISYDGTV (reference sequence). The V and J ends lost 2 bases and 8 bases, in that order; junction bases with no gene match: 3. The CDR3 is made up of 11 amino acids. The CDR3 sequence is CALWEAHKKLF. As DNA, the CDR3 is TGTGCCTTGTGGGAGGCCCATAAGAAACTCTTT.

This chain uses TRGV5 with TRGJ1 or TRGJ2. Germline V gene lookup returns CDR1 VINAFY and CDR2 YDVSNSKD. The CDR3 sequence is 13 residues long. Trimming at V came to 1 base and at J to 10 bases, leaving 10 bases not matched to a gene. This CDR3 reads CATWDSPYGKKLF. CDR3 bases: TGTGCCACCTGGGACAGCCCATATGGCAAGAAACTCTTT.

J is TRGJ1 or TRGJ2 and V is TRGV4. CDR3 size: 12 residues. Germline loops: CDR1 EGSTGY, CDR2 YDSYTSSV. The ends lost 8 bases at V and 9 bases at J; junction bases unmatched: 13. CDR3 nucleotides: TGTGCCACCTTCGATCGTTCGGCTAAGAAACTCTTT. It translates to CATFDRSAKKLF.